The source of this T cell receptor beta chain is a study of T cells in Graves' hyperthyroidism and ophthalmopathy. Germline lookup yields CDR1 ENHRY and CDR2 SYGVKD. This CDR3 is built from 16 residues. Patients were excluded for uncontrolled infection, other autoimmune disease, pregnancy or lactation. Clinicians diagnosed patients from clinical symptoms, serum thyroxine and TRAb, thyroid ultrasound and orbital computed tomography. Notes on this clonotype: Its antigen is undetermined. This sequence may be a read error, since a much larger clone differs from it by one base.

General study findings and limits: In simple terms, a model built on 13 V-J features told ophthalmopathy apart from stable hyperthyroidism. Among thyroid clonotypes expanded above 0.001, most also appeared in blood.

Amplification targeted TCR beta CDR3 regions from RNA transcripts. The HTBI primer set drove a first-round RT-PCR of the TCR CDR3. TCRdb independently ran MiXCR on the multiplex PCR reads; one entry per CDR3 protein. The table includes 600,000 to 700,000 distinct CDR3 sequences, about 45% detected once. The J gene is TRBJ1-6, the V gene TRBV10-3; tentative D call: TRBD1 (6 bases). Input material: peripheral blood or thyroid tissue (not recorded which). This TCR came from an adult man with Graves' disease, either hyperthyroidism or ophthalmopathy (not recorded which). DNA of the CDR3: TGTGCCATCAGTGCCTCGTCAGGGGTCGGTAATCCACCCCTCCACTTT. It codes for CAISASSGVGNPPLHF.